Listed below are T cell receptor beta chains from one sample, sequenced in a study of T-cell memory formation after mild COVID-19. TCRdb reprocessed the 5' RACE reads via MiXCR and lists one record per CDR3 protein. The data show about 140,000 distinct CDR3 sequences, 25% seen once. Sequenced input: PBMCs or a T cell subset sorted from them (not recorded which). The receptors derive from an adult woman who had mild COVID-19 (a few samples of this study predate the infection). Cell type and time point are not known. CDR3s include the opening cysteine and the closing phenylalanine or tryptophan. A D gene is named only where the DNA matches it firmly. Size tells how often a clone was seen (once, few, many) or the class of an expanded clone, and some rows leave it out.

-,TRBV3-1,-,TRBJ1-5,CASSPNTGNQPQHF,TGTGCCAGCAGCCCCAATACAGGGAATCAGCCCCAGCATTTT
-,TRBV15,-,TRBJ1-5,CATSREGLGENQPQHF,TGTGCCACCAGCAGAGAGGGGCTAGGGGAAAATCAGCCCCAGCATTTT
-,TRBV11-2,TRBD2,TRBJ2-2,CASSLGGGWTGELFF,TGTGCCAGCAGCTTAGGCGGGGGATGGACCGGGGAGCTGTTTTTT
-,TRBV29-1,-,TRBJ2-1,CSVVGLSSYNEQFF,TGCAGCGTTGTTGGACTGAGCTCCTACAATGAGCAGTTCTTC
-,TRBV12-3/TRBV12-4,-,TRBJ1-2,CASTQSGHLNYGYTF,TGTGCCAGCACCCAATCGGGACATCTTAACTATGGCTACACCTTC
-,TRBV5-1,-,TRBJ1-4,CASRDRGEKLFF,TGCGCCAGCAGGGATCGGGGGGAAAAACTGTTTTTT
-,TRBV12-3/TRBV12-4,TRBD2,TRBJ2-7,CASSPRGSGGSYEQYF,TGTGCCAGCAGTCCCCGGGGTAGCGGGGGATCCTACGAGCAGTACTTC
-,TRBV29-1,TRBD2,TRBJ2-7,CSVEAGGSYEQYF,TGCAGCGTTGAAGCGGGAGGTTCCTACGAGCAGTACTTC
few,TRBV5-1,TRBD2,TRBJ2-7,CASSQGLAEYEQYF,TGCGCCAGCAGCCAGGGACTAGCGGAATACGAGCAGTACTTC
few,TRBV7-6,-,TRBJ2-1,CASSSRGGPEGNEQFF,TGTGCCAGCAGCTCCAGAGGTGGTCCGGAGGGCAATGAGCAGTTCTTC
-,TRBV7-9,-,TRBJ2-2,CASSYPGGELFF,TGTGCCAGCAGCTACCCCGGGGGGGAGCTGTTTTTT
few,TRBV7-9,TRBD1,TRBJ1-1,CASSLPPGQGTTEAFF,TGTGCCAGCAGCCTCCCCCCGGGACAGGGGACCACTGAAGCTTTCTTT
few,TRBV5-1,-,TRBJ2-4,CASSFDYAKNIQYF,TGCGCCAGCAGCTTTGACTATGCCAAAAACATTCAGTACTTC
-,TRBV7-6,TRBD2,TRBJ2-1,CASSLERESPTGEQFF,TGTGCCAGCAGCTTGGAGCGGGAGTCTCCTACCGGTGAGCAGTTCTTC
many,TRBV7-2,-,TRBJ2-7,CASSSQGMSGSYEQYF,TGTGCCAGCAGCTCGCAGGGGATGTCGGGGTCCTACGAGCAGTACTTC
-,TRBV10-2,TRBD1,TRBJ2-6,CASGQVPSGANVLTF,TGCGCCAGTGGACAGGTCCCCTCTGGGGCCAACGTCCTGACTTTC
few,TRBV10-3,TRBD1,TRBJ1-5,CAISDTGEDRGRKQPQHF,TGTGCCATCAGCGATACAGGCGAGGACAGGGGGCGGAAACAGCCCCAGCATTTT
-,TRBV9,TRBD2,TRBJ2-5,CASSGTSGGGTQYF,TGTGCCAGCAGCGGTACTAGCGGGGGTGGGACCCAGTACTTC
-,TRBV9,-,TRBJ1-1,CASSEGDGNTEAFF,TGTGCCAGCAGCGAGGGGGATGGGAACACTGAAGCTTTCTTT
few,TRBV12-3/TRBV12-4,-,TRBJ1-5,CASSLQELQPQHF,TGTGCCAGCAGTCTGCAGGAACTCCAGCCCCAGCATTTT
-,TRBV2,TRBD1,TRBJ2-3,CASSEGGTGTTDTQYF,TGTGCCAGCAGTGAAGGCGGGACAGGGACCACAGATACGCAGTATTTT
-,TRBV6-4,-,TRBJ2-3,CASSDGRTSTDTQYF,TGTGCCAGCAGTGACGGGCGGACCAGCACAGATACGCAGTATTTT
-,TRBV13,-,TRBJ1-1,CASSPLLSLNTEAFF,TGTGCCAGCAGCCCCCTCCTCAGCTTGAACACTGAAGCTTTCTTT
few,TRBV29-1,-,TRBJ2-1,CSVEDKGFYSYNEQFF,TGCAGCGTTGAAGATAAGGGGTTCTACTCCTACAATGAGCAGTTCTTC
-,TRBV3-1,TRBD2,TRBJ2-7,CASSHIAGGSYEQYF,TGTGCCAGCAGCCACATAGCGGGAGGTTCCTACGAGCAGTACTTC
-,TRBV12-3/TRBV12-4,-,TRBJ1-3,CASRSFDGDSGNTIYF,TGTGCCAGCAGATCGTTTGACGGCGACTCTGGAAACACCATATATTTT
few,TRBV3-1,-,TRBJ2-7,CASSPPDGAYEQYF,TGTGCCAGCAGCCCCCCGGACGGAGCCTACGAGCAGTACTTC
few,TRBV10-3,TRBD1,TRBJ1-2,CAISAPGTGDYGYTF,TGTGCCATCAGTGCCCCCGGGACAGGGGACTATGGCTACACCTTC
-,TRBV7-9,-,TRBJ1-1,CASSLTGHAFF,TGTGCCAGCAGCTTGACAGGTCACGCTTTCTTT